Listed below are T cell receptor beta chains from one sample, sequenced in a study of blood T cell repertoires in COVID-19. TCRdb keeps only in-frame clones here, not all; method: immunoSEQ multiplex PCR. The sample holds approximately 260,000 clones, less than 85% seen once. The sample consisted of peripheral blood. These receptors were collected from a man aged 55 to 70 who had recovered from COVID-19. The CDR3 runs from the conserved cysteine through the conserved F or W. Fields, in order: V gene, J gene, CDR3 length, D gene, CDR3 protein. D genes are given only for firm matches.

>TRBV9|TRBJ2-2|17|TRBD1
CASSTPWGQGGTGELFF
>TRBV19|TRBJ1-5|14|TRBD1
CASSIAGRGQPQHF
>TRBV5-1|TRBJ1-3|15|TRBD1
CASSNGQGVENTIYF
>TRBV3-1/TRBV3-2|TRBJ2-7|16|TRBD2
CASSLIAGALSYEQYF
>TRBV6-1|TRBJ1-3|16|NA
CASSERGASSGNTIYF
>TRBV6-5|TRBJ2-6|16|NA
CASSYEGGSGANVLTF
>TRBV29-1|TRBJ2-7|12|NA
CSVNIGGYEQYF
>TRBV15|TRBJ2-7|15|NA
CATSRGDRPTYEQYF
>TRBV19|TRBJ1-2|18|TRBD1
CASTPSGPGGGQFYGYTF
>TRBV5-6|TRBJ2-7|13|NA
CASSQGTHYEQYF
>TRBV19|TRBJ2-7|15|TRBD2
CASSLLAGAPYEQYF
>TRBV6-5|TRBJ1-1|13|TRBD1
CASAYRGNTEAFF
>TRBV27|TRBJ2-5|16|TRBD2
CASSSTSGGALETQYF
>TRBV5-1|TRBJ2-2|16|TRBD1
CASSSPGQPNTGELFF
>TRBV10-3|TRBJ1-3|16|NA
CAISDPFRRAGNTIYF
>TRBV7-9|TRBJ2-5|15|NA
CATPDNSKTQETQYF
>TRBV4-1|TRBJ1-1|15|NA
CASSKSGTQNTEAFF
>TRBV19|TRBJ2-7|16|TRBD2
CASSRERTSGRYEQYF
>TRBV11-2|TRBJ2-2|13|NA
CASSFAGARELFF
>TRBV5-1|TRBJ2-5|19|TRBD2
CASSGGLAEGARTKETQYF
>TRBV28|TRBJ1-5|14|NA
CASSLRASNQPQHF
>TRBV13|TRBJ2-2|16|NA
CASSLVRPRDTGELFF
>TRBV9|TRBJ2-2|17|TRBD2
CASSVAGSGIVTGELFF
>TRBV7-3|TRBJ2-1|14|NA
CASSLTGHSGEQFF
>TRBV7-2|TRBJ2-5|14|NA
CASSGWTSQETQYF
>TRBV19|TRBJ2-3|17|TRBD2
CASMSLAGGYPTDTQYF
>TRBV6-5|TRBJ2-7|13|NA
CASRRQNPGEQYF
>TRBV24-1|TRBJ2-3|16|NA
CATSDGGGRLLSTQYF
>TRBV6-6|TRBJ2-1|14|NA
CASKEAGDRNEQFF
>TRBV19|TRBJ1-1|16|NA
CASSIIRGEGNTEAFF
>TRBV4-1|TRBJ1-5|14|NA
CASSPGMGGQPQHF
>TRBV10-3|TRBJ2-7|15|NA
CAISESTSRNHEQYF
>TRBV30|TRBJ2-7|13|TRBD1
CAWGQGLPYEQYF
>TRBV13|TRBJ2-1|16|TRBD2
CASSYSGRVIYNEQFF
>TRBV15|TRBJ2-1|14|TRBD2
CATSRVGSGNEQFF
>TRBV5-1|TRBJ2-7|14|NA
CASSPLGFSYEQYF
>TRBV6-5|TRBJ2-2|14|NA
CASSYFADTGELFF
>TRBV5-4|TRBJ1-2|14|TRBD1
CASSLQGAGYGYTF
>TRBV7-2|TRBJ2-7|13|NA
CASTIFQGIRQYF
>TRBV19|TRBJ2-5|12|NA
CASSIGEGTQYF
>TRBV6-1|TRBJ1-5|15|NA
CASSEGGQTNQPQHF
>TRBV7-9|TRBJ2-2|14|NA
CASSFLRGTGELFF
>TRBV6-5|TRBJ1-4|12|NA
CASRGPNEKLFF
>TRBV7-9|TRBJ2-7|15|TRBD1
CASSPPVTGKYEQYF
>TRBV5-1|TRBJ2-2|15|NA
CASSLGGTNTGELFF
>TRBV6-6|TRBJ1-5|13|NA
CASRRGNNQPQHF
>TRBV30|TRBJ2-7|13|NA
CAYLPGARGEQYF
>TRBV15|TRBJ2-3|13|NA
CATLNPGTDTQYF
>TRBV7-2|TRBJ2-1|15|TRBD2
CASSPLAGGYGEQFF
>TRBV7-2|TRBJ2-1|15|NA
CASSPGRARGNEQFF
>TRBV10-3|TRBJ2-7|13|TRBD1
CAIRNRGDYEQYF
>TRBV21-1|TRBJ1-4|17|NA
CASSLPGSGGTYEKLFF
>TRBV18|TRBJ2-7|15|TRBD2
CASSSGLAGTYEQYF
>TRBV18|TRBJ1-4|12|NA
CASSPMNEKLFF
>TRBV4-1|TRBJ2-2|15|NA
CASSPGISNTGELFF